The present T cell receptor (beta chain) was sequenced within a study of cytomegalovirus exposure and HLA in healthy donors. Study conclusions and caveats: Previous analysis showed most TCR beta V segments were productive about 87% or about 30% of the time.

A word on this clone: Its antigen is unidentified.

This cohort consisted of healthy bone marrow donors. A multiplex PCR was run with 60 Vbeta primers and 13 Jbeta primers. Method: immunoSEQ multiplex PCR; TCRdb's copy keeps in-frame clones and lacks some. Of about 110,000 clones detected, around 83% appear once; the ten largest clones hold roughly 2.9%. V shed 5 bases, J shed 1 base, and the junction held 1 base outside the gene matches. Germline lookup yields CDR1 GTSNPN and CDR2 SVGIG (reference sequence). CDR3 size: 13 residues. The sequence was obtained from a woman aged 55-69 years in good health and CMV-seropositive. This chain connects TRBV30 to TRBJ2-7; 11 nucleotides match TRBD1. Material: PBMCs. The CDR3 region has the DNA TGTGCCTGGGGGACAGGGGGTTCCTACGAGCAGTACTTC. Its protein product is CAWGTGGSYEQYF.